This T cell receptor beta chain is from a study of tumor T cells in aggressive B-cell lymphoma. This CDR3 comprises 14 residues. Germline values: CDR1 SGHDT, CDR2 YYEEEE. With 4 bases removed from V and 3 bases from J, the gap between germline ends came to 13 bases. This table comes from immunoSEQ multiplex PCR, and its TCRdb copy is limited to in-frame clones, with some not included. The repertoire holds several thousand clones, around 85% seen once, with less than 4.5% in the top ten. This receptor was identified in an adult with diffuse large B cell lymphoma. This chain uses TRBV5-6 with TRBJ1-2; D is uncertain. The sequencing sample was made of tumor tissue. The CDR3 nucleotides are TGTGCCAGCAGCCTGAACCGGGGATACTATGGCTACACCTTC. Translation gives CASSLNRGYYGYTF. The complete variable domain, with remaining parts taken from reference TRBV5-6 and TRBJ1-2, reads DAGVTQSPTHLIKTRGQQVTLRCSPKSGHDTVSWYQQALGQGPQFIFQYYEEEERQRGNFPDRFSGHQFPNYSSELNVNALLLGDSALYLCASSLNRGYYGYTFGSGTRLTVV.